This T cell receptor beta chain emerged from a study of blood T cells in healthy people across ages. For the second PCR, which ran for 7 to 11 cycles, a sample-barcoded 5' primer and a J-beta primer mix were used. A single record per CDR3 protein comes from TCRdb applying MiXCR to the 5' RACE reads. Of roughly 1,800,000 distinct CDR3 sequences listed, about 49% were seen once; the top ten hold 2% to 2.5%. Germline loops: CDR1 SEHNR, CDR2 FQNEAQ (reference sequence). V lost 5 bases and J lost 6, with 13 bases in between. There are 13 residues in the CDR3. Material for sequencing was blood. The rearrangement joins TRBV7-9 to TRBJ1-2; D uncertain. The sequence came from a middle-aged woman in good health. CDR3 in amino acids: CASSRTGMDGYTF. CDR3 sequence (DNA): TGTGCCAGCAGCCGCACTGGGATGGATGGCTACACCTTC.